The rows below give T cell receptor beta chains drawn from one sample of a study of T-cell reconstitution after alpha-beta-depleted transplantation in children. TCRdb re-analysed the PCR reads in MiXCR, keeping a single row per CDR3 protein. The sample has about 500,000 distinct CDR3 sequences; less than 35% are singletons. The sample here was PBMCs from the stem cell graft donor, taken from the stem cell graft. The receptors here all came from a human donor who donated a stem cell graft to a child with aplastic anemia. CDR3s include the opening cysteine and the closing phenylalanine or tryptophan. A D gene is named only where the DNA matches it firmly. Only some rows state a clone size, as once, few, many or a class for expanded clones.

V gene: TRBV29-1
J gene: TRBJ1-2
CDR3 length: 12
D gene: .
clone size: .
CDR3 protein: CSGRESQGGYTF
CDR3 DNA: TGCAGCGGACGAGAGTCCCAAGGGGGCTACACCTTC

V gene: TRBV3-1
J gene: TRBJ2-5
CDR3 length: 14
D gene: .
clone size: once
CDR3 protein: CASSQERGGETQYF
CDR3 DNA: TGTGCCAGCAGCCAAGAACGCGGAGGGGAGACCCAGTACTTC

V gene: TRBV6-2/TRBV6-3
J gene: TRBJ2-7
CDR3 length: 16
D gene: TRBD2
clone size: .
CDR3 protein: CASSYDRASGRREQYF
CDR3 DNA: TGTGCCAGCAGTTACGATAGGGCTAGCGGCCGCCGCGAGCAGTACTTC

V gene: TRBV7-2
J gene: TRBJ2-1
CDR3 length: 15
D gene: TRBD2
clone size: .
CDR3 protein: CASTTWAGEGHEQFF
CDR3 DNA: TGTGCCAGCACTACATGGGCGGGAGAAGGGCATGAGCAGTTCTTC

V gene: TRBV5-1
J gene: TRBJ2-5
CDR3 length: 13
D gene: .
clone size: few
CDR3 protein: CASSSRIGETQYF
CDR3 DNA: TGCGCCAGCAGCTCGAGGATAGGAGAGACCCAGTACTTC

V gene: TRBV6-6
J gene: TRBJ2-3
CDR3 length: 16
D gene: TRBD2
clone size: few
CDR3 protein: CASSWGLAGPTDTQYF
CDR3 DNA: TGTGCCAGCAGTTGGGGACTAGCGGGGCCCACAGATACGCAGTATTTT

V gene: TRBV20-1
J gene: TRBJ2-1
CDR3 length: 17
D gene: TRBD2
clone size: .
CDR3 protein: CSARDPSGLAEYNEQFF
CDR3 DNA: TGCAGTGCTAGAGATCCCTCCGGACTAGCGGAATACAATGAGCAGTTCTTC

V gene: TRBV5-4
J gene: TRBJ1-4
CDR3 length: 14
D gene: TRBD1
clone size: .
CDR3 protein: CASRRTGTNEKLFF
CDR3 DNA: TGTGCCAGCAGACGGACAGGAACTAATGAAAAACTGTTTTTT

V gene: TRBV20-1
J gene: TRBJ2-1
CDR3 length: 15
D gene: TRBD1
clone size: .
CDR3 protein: CSAREQGQEYNEQFF
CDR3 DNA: TGCAGTGCTAGAGAGCAGGGACAGGAGTACAATGAGCAGTTCTTC

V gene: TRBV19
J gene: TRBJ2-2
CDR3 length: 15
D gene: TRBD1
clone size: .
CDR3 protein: CASSFRDRATGELFF
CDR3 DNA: TGTGCCAGTAGTTTCCGGGACAGGGCAACCGGGGAGCTGTTTTTT

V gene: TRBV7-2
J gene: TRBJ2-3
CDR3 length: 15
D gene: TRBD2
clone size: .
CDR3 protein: CASSSTTSGRYTQYF
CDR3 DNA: TGTGCCAGCAGCTCGACAACTAGCGGGAGGTATACGCAGTATTTT

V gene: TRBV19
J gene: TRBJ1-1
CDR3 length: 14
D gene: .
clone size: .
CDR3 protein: CASSTDSGNTEAFF
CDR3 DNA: TGTGCCAGTAGTACGGACAGCGGGAACACTGAAGCTTTCTTT

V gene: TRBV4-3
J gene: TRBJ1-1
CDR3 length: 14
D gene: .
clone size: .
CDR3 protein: CASSHGGRDTEAFF
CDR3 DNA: TGCGCCAGCAGCCACGGGGGCCGGGACACTGAAGCTTTCTTT

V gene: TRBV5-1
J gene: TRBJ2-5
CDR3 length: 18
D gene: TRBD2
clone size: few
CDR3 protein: CASSSRREREMGQETQYF
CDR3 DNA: TGCGCCAGCAGCTCGAGAAGGGAGCGGGAGATGGGGCAAGAGACCCAGTACTTC

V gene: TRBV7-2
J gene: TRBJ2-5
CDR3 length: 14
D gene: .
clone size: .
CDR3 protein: CASSLELFQETQYF
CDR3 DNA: TGTGCCAGCAGCTTAGAACTCTTCCAAGAGACCCAGTACTTC

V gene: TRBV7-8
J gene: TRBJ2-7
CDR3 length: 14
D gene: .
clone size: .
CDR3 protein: CASGGDSYSYEQYF
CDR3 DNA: TGTGCCAGCGGGGGGGACAGCTACTCCTACGAGCAGTACTTC

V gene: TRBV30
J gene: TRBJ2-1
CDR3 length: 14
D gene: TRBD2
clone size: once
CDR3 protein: CAWAGLAGYNEQFF
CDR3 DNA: TGTGCCTGGGCGGGACTAGCGGGTTACAATGAGCAGTTCTTC

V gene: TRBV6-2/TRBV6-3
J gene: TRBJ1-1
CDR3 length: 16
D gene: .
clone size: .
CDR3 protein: CASRGPHGGIRTEAFF
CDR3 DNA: TGTGCCAGCAGGGGGCCCCATGGGGGGATTAGGACTGAAGCTTTCTTT

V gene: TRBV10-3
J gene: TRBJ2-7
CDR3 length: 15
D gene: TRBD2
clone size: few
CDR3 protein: CAISDISGRAYEQYF
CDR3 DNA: TGTGCCATCAGTGATATTAGCGGGAGGGCCTACGAGCAGTACTTC

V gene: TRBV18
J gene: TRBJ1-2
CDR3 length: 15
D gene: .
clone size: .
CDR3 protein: CASSPRTDINYGYTF
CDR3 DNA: TGTGCCAGCTCCCCCCGGACAGACATCAACTATGGCTACACCTTC

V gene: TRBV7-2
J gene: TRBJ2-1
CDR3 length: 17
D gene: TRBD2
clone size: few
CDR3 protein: CASSPPGLAGGVVEQFF
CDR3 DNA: TGTGCCAGCAGCCCCCCTGGCCTAGCGGGAGGTGTGGTTGAGCAGTTCTTC

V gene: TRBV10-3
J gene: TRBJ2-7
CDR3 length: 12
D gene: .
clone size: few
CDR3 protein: CAISEGASEQYF
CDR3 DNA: TGTGCCATCAGTGAGGGGGCGTCCGAGCAGTACTTC

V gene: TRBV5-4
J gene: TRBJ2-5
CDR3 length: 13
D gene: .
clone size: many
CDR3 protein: CASSLAGKETQYF
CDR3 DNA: TGTGCCAGCAGCTTGGCGGGGAAAGAGACCCAGTACTTC

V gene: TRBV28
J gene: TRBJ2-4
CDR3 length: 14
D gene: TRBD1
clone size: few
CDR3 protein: CASSWTGVGNIQYF
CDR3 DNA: TGTGCCAGCAGTTGGACAGGGGTCGGAAACATTCAGTACTTC

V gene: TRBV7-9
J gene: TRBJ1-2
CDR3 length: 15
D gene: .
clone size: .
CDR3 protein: CASSRRAPSFYGYTF
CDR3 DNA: TGTGCCAGCAGCCGCAGGGCACCCTCCTTCTATGGCTACACCTTC

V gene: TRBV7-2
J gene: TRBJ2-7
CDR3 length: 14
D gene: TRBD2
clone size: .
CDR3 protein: CASSLGTSLGEQYF
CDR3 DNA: TGTGCCAGCAGCTTAGGGACTAGCTTAGGCGAGCAGTACTTC

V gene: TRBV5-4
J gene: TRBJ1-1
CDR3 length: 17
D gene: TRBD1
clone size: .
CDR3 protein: CASSLRGQGRANTEAFF
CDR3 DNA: TGTGCCAGCAGCCTCCGAGGACAGGGTAGGGCAAACACTGAAGCTTTCTTT

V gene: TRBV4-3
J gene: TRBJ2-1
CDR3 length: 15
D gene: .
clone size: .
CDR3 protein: CASSQRAGHRNEQFF
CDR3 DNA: TGCGCCAGCAGCCAGCGGGCGGGTCACCGTAATGAGCAGTTCTTC

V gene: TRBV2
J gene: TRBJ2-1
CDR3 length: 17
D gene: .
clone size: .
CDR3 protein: CASSEGLALSSYNEQFF
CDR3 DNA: TGTGCCAGCAGTGAAGGCCTAGCGCTGAGCTCCTACAATGAGCAGTTCTTC

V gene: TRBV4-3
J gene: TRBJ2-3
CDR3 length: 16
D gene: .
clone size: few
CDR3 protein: CASSQEGGRRTDTQYF
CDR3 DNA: TGCGCCAGCAGCCAAGAAGGGGGGAGGCGGACAGATACGCAGTATTTT

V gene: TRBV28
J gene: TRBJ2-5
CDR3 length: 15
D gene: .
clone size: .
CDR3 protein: CASGLLPGDQETQYF
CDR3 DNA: TGTGCCAGCGGCCTTTTACCGGGGGATCAAGAGACCCAGTACTTC

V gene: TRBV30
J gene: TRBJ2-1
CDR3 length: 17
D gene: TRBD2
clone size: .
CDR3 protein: CAWSGLAGVDTYNEQFF
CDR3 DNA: TGTGCCTGGAGTGGACTAGCGGGAGTAGATACCTACAATGAGCAGTTCTTC

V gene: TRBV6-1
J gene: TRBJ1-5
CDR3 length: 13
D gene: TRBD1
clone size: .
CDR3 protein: CASRRDRGQPQHF
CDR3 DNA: TGTGCCAGCAGGAGGGACAGGGGTCAGCCCCAGCATTTT

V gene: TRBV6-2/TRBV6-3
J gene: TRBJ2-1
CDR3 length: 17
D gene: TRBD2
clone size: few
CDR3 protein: CASSYGVAGVPYNEQFF
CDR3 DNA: TGTGCCAGCAGTTACGGGGTAGCGGGAGTCCCCTACAATGAGCAGTTCTTC

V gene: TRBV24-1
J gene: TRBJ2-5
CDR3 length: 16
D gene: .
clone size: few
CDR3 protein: CATSDPQAGSWETQYF
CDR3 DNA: TGTGCCACCAGTGATCCGCAGGCAGGGTCCTGGGAGACCCAGTACTTC

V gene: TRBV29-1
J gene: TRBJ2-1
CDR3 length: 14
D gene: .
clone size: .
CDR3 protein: CSVTRKVSYNEQFF
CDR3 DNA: TGCAGCGTTACCCGAAAAGTCAGCTACAATGAGCAGTTCTTC

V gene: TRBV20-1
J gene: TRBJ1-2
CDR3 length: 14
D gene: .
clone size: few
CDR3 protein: CSASVDGSHYGYTF
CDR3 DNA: TGCAGTGCAAGCGTCGACGGGAGCCACTATGGCTACACCTTC

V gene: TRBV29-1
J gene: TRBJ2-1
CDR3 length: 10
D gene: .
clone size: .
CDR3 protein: CSGGPNEQFF
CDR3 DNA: TGCAGCGGGGGTCCCAATGAGCAGTTCTTC

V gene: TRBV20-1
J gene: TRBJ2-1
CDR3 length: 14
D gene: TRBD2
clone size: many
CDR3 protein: CSASGLAGGNEQFF
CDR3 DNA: TGCAGTGCGAGCGGACTAGCGGGAGGCAATGAGCAGTTCTTC

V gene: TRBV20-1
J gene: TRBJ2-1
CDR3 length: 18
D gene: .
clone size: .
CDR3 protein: CSARSPEGSGASYNEQFF
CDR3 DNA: TGCAGTGCTAGATCCCCCGAGGGGTCCGGGGCCTCCTACAATGAGCAGTTCTTC

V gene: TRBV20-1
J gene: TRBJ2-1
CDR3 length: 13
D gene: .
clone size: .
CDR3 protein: CSAETATYNEQFF
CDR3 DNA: TGCAGTGCTGAGACAGCAACTTACAATGAGCAGTTCTTC

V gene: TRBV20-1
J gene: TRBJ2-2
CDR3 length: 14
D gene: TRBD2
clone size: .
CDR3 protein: CSASGTSLGGELFF
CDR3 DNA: TGCAGTGCTAGCGGGACTAGCTTGGGCGGGGAGCTGTTTTTT

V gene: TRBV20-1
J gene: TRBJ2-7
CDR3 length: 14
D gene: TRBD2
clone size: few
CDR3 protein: CSASRTSGVSEQYF
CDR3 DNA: TGCAGTGCTTCCAGGACTAGCGGGGTTTCTGAGCAGTACTTC

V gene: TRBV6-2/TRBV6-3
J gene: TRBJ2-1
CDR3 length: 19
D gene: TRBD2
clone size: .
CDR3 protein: CASKYSLGGGLASYNEQFF
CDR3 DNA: TGTGCCAGCAAATATAGCCTAGGGGGGGGACTAGCGAGCTACAATGAGCAGTTCTTC

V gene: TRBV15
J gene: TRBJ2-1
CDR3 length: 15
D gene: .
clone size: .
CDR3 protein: CATSRASVGYNEQFF
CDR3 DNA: TGTGCCACCAGCAGAGCTAGCGTCGGCTACAATGAGCAGTTCTTC

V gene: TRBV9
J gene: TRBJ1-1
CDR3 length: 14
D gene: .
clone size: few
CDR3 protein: CASSRLTGNTEAFF
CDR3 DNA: TGTGCCAGCAGCCGCTTGACAGGGAACACTGAAGCTTTCTTT

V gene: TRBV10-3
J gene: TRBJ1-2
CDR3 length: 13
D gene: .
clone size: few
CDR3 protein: CAISESSGTGYTF
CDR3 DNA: TGTGCCATCAGTGAGTCGTCAGGGACCGGCTACACCTTC

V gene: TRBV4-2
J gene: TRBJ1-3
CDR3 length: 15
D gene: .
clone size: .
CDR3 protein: CASSQDLVSGNTIYF
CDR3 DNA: TGTGCCAGCAGCCAAGATTTAGTCTCTGGAAACACCATATATTTT

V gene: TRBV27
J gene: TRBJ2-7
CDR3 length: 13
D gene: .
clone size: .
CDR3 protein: CASSLRSGSEQYF
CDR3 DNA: TGTGCCAGCAGCCTTCGGTCGGGGTCCGAGCAGTACTTC

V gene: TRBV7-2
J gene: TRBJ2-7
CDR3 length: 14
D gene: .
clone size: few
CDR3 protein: CATALGPLQAEQYF
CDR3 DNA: TGTGCCACCGCTTTAGGGCCCCTACAAGCCGAGCAGTACTTC

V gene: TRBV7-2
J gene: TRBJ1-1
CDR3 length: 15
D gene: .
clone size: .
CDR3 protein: CASSLVGGSNTEAFF
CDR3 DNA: TGTGCCAGCAGCTTAGTGGGGGGTTCGAACACTGAAGCTTTCTTT

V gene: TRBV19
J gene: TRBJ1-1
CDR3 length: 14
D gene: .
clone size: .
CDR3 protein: CASSTTISNTEAFF
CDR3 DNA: TGTGCCAGTAGTACCACTATATCGAACACTGAAGCTTTCTTT